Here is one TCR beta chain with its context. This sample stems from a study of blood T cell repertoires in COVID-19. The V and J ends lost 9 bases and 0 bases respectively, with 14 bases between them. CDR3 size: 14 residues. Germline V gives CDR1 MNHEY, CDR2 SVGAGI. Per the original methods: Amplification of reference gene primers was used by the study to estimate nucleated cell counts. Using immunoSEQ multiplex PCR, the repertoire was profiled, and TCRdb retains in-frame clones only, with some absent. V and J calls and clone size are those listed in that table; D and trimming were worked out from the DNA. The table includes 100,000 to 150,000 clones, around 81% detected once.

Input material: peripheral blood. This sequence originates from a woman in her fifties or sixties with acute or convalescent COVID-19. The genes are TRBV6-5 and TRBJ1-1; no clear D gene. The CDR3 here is CASARPVMNTEAFF. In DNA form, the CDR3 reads TGTGCCAGTGCTCGCCCAGTTATGAACACTGAAGCTTTCTTT.